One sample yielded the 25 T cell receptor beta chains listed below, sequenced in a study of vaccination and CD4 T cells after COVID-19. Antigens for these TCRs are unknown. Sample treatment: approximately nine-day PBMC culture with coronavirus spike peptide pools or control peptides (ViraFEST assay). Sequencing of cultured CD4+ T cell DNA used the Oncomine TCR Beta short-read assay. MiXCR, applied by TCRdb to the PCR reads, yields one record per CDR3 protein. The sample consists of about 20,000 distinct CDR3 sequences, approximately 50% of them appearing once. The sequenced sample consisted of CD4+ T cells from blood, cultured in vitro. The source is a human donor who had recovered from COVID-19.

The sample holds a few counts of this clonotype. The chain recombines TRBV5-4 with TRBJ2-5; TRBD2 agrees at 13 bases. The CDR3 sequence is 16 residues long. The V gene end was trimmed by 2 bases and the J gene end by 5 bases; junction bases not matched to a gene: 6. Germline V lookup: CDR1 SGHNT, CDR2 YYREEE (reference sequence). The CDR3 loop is CASSLLAGGLGETQYF. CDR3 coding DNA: TGTGCCAGCAGCTTACTAGCGGGAGGGCTCGGTGAGACCCAGTACTTC.

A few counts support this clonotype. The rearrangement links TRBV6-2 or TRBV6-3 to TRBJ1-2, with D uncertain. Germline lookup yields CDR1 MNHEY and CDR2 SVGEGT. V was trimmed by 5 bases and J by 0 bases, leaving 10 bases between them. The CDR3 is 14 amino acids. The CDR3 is CASSPLTTNYGYTF. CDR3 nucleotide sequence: TGTGCCAGCAGTCCCCTGACAACTAACTATGGCTACACCTTC.

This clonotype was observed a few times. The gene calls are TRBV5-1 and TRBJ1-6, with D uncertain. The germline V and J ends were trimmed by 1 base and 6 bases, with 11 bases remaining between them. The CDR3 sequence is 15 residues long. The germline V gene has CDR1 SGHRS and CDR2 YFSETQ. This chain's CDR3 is CASSLIPLGNSPLHF. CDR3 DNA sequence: TGCGCCAGCAGCTTGATACCTCTGGGTAATTCACCCCTCCACTTT.

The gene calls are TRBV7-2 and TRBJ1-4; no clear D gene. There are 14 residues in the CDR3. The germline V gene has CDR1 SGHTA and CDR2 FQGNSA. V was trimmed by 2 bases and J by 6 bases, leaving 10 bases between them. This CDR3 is CASSLTPGYEKLFF. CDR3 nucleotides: TGTGCCAGCAGCTTAACACCGGGGTATGAAAAACTGTTTTTT.

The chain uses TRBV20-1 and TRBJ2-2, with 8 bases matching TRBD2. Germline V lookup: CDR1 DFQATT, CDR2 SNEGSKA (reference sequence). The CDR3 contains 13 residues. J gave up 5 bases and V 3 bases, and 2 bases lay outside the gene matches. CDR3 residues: CSASERGTGELFF. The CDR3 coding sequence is TGCAGTGCTAGTGAGCGGGGGACCGGGGAGCTGTTTTTT.

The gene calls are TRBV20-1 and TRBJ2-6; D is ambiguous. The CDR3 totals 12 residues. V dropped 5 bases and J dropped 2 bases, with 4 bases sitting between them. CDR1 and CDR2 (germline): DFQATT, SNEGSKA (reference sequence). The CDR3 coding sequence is TGCAGTGCTTCCACTGGGGCCAACGTCCTGACTTTC. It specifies CSASTGANVLTF.

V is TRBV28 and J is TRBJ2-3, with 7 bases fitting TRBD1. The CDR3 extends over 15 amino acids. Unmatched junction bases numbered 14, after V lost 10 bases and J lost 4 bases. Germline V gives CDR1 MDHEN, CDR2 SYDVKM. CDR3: CATQRIDRAADTQYF. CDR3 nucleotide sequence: TGTGCCACCCAACGCATAGACAGGGCTGCAGATACGCAGTATTTT.

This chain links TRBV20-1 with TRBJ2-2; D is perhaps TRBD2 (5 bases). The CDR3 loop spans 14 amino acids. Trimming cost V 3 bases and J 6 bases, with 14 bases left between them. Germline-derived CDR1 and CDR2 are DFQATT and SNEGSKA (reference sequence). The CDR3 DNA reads TGCAGTGCTAGCGCCCGGGATCAGTCCGGGGAGCTGTTTTTT. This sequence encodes CSASARDQSGELFF.

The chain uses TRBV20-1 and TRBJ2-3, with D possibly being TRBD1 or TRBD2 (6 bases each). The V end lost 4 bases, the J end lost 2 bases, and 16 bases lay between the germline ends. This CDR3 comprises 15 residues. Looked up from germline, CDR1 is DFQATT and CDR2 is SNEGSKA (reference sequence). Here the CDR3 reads CSATVGGRLTDTQYF. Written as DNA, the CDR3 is TGCAGTGCTACAGTAGGGGGGCGACTCACAGATACGCAGTATTTT.

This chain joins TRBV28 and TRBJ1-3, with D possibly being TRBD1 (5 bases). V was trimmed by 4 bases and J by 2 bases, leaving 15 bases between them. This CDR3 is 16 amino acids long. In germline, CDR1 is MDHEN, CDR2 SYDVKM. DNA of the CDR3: TGTGCCAGCAGTTCCGCCTCGAGGGGCGCTGGAAACACCATATATTTT. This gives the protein CASSSASRGAGNTIYF.

The CDR3 spells CSAREEGKGYEQYF. In DNA, the CDR3 is TGCAGTGCTAGAGAAGAGGGAAAGGGCTACGAGCAGTACTTC. The chain couples TRBV20-1 to TRBJ2-7, with D tentatively TRBD2 (5 bases). The CDR3 consists of 14 residues. Per germline, CDR1 DFQATT and CDR2 SNEGSKA (reference sequence). V lost 0 bases, J lost 3 bases, and 12 bases lay in between.

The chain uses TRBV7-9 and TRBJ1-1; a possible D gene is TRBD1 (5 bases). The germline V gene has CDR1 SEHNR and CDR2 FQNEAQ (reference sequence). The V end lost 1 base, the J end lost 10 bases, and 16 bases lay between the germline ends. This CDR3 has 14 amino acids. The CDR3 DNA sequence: TGTGCCAGCAGCTTAGGTTTTCTAAACAGGAGAGCTTTCTTT. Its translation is CASSLGFLNRRAFF.

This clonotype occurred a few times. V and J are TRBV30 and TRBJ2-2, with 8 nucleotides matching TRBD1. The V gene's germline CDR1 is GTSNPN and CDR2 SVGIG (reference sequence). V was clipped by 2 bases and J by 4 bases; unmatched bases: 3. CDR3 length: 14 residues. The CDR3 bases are TGTGCCTGGAGTATCAGGGGGCCCACCGGGGAGCTGTTTTTT. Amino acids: CAWSIRGPTGELFF.

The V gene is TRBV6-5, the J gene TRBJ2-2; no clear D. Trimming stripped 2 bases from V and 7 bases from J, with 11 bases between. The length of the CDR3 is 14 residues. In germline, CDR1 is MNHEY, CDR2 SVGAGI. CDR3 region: CASSYPALGGELFF. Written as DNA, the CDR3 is TGTGCCAGCAGTTACCCCGCCTTGGGCGGGGAGCTGTTTTTT.

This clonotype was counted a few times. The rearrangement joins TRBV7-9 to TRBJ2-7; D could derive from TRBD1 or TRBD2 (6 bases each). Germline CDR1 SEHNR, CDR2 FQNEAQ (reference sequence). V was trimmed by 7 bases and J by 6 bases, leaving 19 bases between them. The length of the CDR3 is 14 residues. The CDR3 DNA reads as TGTGCCAGCACCCCGGGGGCTAGGAGTATCGAGCAGTACTTC. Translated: CASTPGARSIEQYF.

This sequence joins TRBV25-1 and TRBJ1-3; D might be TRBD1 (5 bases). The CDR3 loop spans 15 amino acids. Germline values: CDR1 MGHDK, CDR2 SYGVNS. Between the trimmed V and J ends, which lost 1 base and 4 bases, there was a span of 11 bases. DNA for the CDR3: TGTGCCAGCAGTGAATTCGGGACTCCCGGAAACACCATATATTTT. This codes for CASSEFGTPGNTIYF.

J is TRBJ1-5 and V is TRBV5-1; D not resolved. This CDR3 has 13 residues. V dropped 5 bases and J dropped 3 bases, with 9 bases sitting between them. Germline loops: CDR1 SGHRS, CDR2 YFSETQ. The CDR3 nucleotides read TGCGCCAGCAGAATCGAAGACAATCAGCCCCAGCATTTT. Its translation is CASRIEDNQPQHF.

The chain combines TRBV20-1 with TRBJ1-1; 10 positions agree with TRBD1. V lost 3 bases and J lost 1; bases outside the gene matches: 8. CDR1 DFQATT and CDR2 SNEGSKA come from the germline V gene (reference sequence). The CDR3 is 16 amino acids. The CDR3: CSASPFGTGENTEAFF. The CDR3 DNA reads TGCAGTGCTAGCCCCTTTGGGACAGGGGAGAACACTGAAGCTTTCTTT.

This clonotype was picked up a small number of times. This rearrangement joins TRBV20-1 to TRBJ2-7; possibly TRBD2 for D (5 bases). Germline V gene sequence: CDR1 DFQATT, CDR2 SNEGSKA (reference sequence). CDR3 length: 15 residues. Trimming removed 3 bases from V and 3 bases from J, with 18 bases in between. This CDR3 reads CSASPRASSLYEQYF. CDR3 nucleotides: TGCAGTGCTAGTCCGAGGGCTTCCAGCCTCTACGAGCAGTACTTC.

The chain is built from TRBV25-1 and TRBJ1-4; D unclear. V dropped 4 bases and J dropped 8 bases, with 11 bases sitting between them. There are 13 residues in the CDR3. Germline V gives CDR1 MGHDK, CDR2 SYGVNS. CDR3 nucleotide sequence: TGTGCCAGCAGTGTCGTGCCCGGAGAAAAACTGTTTTTT. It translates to CASSVVPGEKLFF.

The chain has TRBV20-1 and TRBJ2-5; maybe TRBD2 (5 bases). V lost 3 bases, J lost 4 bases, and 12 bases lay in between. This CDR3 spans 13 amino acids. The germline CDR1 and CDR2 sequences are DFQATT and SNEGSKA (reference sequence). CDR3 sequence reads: CSASGGSVETQYF. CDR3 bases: TGCAGTGCTAGTGGCGGTAGCGTAGAGACCCAGTACTTC.

The CDR3 bases are TGTGCCAGCAGTAGACCAGGACAGGGGCCCCAAGAGACCCAGTACTTC. This codes for CASSRPGQGPQETQYF. The chain links TRBV2 to TRBJ2-5; 9 bases map to TRBD1. From germline, CDR1 is SNHLY and CDR2 FYNNEI. V was pared by 5 bases and J by 1 base, with 8 bases of the junction left unmatched. The CDR3 has 16 amino acids. The full variable domain, with the rest looked up from reference TRBV2 and TRBJ2-5, is EPEVTQTPSHQVTQMGQEVILRCVPISNHLYFYWYRQILGQKVEFLVSFYNNEISEKSEIFDDQFSVERPDGSNFTLKIRSTKLEDSAMYFCASSRPGQGPQETQYFGPGTRLLVL.

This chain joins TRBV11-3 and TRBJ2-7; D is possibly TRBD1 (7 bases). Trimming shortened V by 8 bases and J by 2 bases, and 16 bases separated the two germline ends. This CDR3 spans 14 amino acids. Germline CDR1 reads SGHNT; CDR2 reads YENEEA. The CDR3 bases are TGTGCCAGCTCTGGACAGGCGGGAACCTACGAGCAGTACTTC. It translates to CASSGQAGTYEQYF.

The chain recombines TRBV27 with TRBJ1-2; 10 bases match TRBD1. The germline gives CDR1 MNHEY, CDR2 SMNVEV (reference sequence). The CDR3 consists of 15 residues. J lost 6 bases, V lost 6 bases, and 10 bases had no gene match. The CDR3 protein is CASRQVGDRGNGYTF. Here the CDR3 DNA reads TGTGCCAGCAGACAAGTAGGGGACAGGGGCAATGGCTACACCTTC.

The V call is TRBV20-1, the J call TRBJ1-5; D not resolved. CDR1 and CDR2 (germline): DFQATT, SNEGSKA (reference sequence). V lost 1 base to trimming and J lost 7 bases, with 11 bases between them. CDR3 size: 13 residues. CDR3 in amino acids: CSARGAGRQPQHF. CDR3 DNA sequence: TGCAGTGCTAGAGGGGCAGGACGGCAGCCCCAGCATTTT.